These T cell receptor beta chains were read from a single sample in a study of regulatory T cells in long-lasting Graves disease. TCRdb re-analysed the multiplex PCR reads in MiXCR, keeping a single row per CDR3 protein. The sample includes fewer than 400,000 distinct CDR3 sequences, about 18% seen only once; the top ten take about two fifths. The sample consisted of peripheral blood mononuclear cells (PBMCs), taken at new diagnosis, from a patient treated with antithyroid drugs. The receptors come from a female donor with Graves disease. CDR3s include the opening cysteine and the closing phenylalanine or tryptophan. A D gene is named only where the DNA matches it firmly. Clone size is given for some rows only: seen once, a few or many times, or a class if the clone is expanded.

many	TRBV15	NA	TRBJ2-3	TGTGCCACCAGAGGCGGAATAAACACAGATACGCAGTATTTT	CATRGGINTDTQYF
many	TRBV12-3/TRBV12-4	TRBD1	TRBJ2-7	TGTGCCAGCAGTCGGACAGGGGCGACCTACGAGCAGTACTTC	CASSRTGATYEQYF
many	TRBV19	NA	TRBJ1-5	TGTGCCAGTAGCCCCCGAAGGGAGGTGGGCCAGCCCCAGCATTTT	CASSPRREVGQPQHF
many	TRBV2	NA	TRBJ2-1	TGTGCCAGCAGTGCGGTCTCTGAGCAGTTCTTC	CASSAVSEQFF
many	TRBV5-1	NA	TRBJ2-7	TGCGCCAGCACCGGGGGACGCCTCTCCTACGAGCAGTACTTC	CASTGGRLSYEQYF
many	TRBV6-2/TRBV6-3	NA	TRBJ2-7	TGTGCCAGCAGTTACCGGGACGGATCCTACGAGCAGTACTTC	CASSYRDGSYEQYF
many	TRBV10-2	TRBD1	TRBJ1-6	TGCGCCAGCAGGGACCCAGGGACAGGAGATTCACCCCTCCACTTT	CASRDPGTGDSPLHF
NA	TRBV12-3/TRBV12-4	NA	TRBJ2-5	TGTGCCAGCAGTTTAAAGGGGCGGGGTGGTATAGAGACCCAGTACTTC	CASSLKGRGGIETQYF
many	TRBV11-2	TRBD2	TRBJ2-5	TGTGCCAGCAGCTTAGCGGGAGGGCCGATAGAGACCCAGTACTTC	CASSLAGGPIETQYF
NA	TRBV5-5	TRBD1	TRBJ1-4	TGTGCCAGCAGCTCCACCTCACAGGGGCCGTCTAATGAAAAACTGTTTTTT	CASSSTSQGPSNEKLFF
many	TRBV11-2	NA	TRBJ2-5	TGTGCCAGCAGCTTAGCGACTACCAGAGAGACCCAGTACTTC	CASSLATTRETQYF
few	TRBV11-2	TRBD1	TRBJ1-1	TGTGCCAGCAGCAGGGACAGGCCTACTGAAGCTTTCTTT	CASSRDRPTEAFF
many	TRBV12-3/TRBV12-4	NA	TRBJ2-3	TGTGCCAGCGGTGAGGGAGGTAGAACAGATACGCAGTATTTT	CASGEGGRTDTQYF
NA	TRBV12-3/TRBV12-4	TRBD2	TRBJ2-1	TGTGCCAGCAGCCGAGGACTAGCGGGAGGAGGCGAGCAGTTCTTC	CASSRGLAGGGEQFF
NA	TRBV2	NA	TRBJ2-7	TGTGCCAGCAGTGCCGACAGGTACGGGGAGCAGTACTTC	CASSADRYGEQYF
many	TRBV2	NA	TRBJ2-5	TGTGCCAGCAAGGGTTATGGCGGGACCCAAGAGACCCAGTACTTC	CASKGYGGTQETQYF
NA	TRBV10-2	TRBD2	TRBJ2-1	TGCGCCAGCCACCGCGGGAGTTGGGATGAGCAGTTCTTC	CASHRGSWDEQFF
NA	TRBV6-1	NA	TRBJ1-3	TGTGCCAGCTCACGGCCCCAATACAGGAACATCATCTCGAGCTCTGGAAGCACCATATATTTT	CASSRPQYRNIISSSGSTIYF
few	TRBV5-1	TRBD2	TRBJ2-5	TGCGCCAGCAGCTCCGGGACTAGCGGGAGAATACAAGAGACCCAGTACTTC	CASSSGTSGRIQETQYF
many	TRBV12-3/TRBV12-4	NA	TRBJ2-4	TGTGCCAGCAGCTCGCAGCTAGGGCGAGCCAAAAACATTCAGTACTTC	CASSSQLGRAKNIQYF
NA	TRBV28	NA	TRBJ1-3	TGTGCCAGCAGTGCAGACAATACTTCTGGAAACGCCATATATTTT	CASSADNTSGNAIYF
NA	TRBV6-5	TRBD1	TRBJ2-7	TGTGCCAGCAGTTGGAACTCCGGGACAGGGATGACCTACGGGCAGTACTTC	CASSWNSGTGMTYGQYF
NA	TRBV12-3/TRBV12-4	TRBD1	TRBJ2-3	TGTGCCAGCAGTCCAGACCAGGGGGCAGATACGCAGTATTTT	CASSPDQGADTQYF
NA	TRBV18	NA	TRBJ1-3	TGTGCCAGCTCACCAGCTCCCGGGACTTCAGGAAACACCATATATTTT	CASSPAPGTSGNTIYF
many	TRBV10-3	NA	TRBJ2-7	TGTGCCATCAGTGAGTCTTTCCCTCCGGGCTCCTACGAGCAGTACTTC	CAISESFPPGSYEQYF
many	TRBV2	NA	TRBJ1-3	TGTGCCAGCAGGTGGGGGCTAGACTCTGGAAACACCATATATTTT	CASRWGLDSGNTIYF
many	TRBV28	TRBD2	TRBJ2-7	TGTGCCAGCAGTATGGGACTAGCGGCCTACGAGCAGTACTTC	CASSMGLAAYEQYF
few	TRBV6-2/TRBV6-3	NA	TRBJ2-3	TGTGCCGGCAAAGCAGACTCTAACCTACCTCCGCGCGATACGCAGTATTTT	CAGKADSNLPPRDTQYF
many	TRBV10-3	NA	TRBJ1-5	TGTGCCATCAGTTGGGACTTTAGCAATCAGCCCCAGCATTTT	CAISWDFSNQPQHF
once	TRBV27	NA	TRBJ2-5	TGTGCCAGCAGTTACGGGGGGCAGGGTGGTATAGAGACCCAGTACTTC	CASSYGGQGGIETQYF
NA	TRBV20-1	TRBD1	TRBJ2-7	TGCAGTGCTAGCGGGACAGGGGACTACGAGCAGTACTTC	CSASGTGDYEQYF
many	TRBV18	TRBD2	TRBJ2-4	TGTGCCAGCTCTTCCAGCGGGAGCGGGGGTCAGTACTTC	CASSSSGSGGQYF
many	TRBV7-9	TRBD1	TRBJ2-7	TGTGCCAGCGGCAGGGGGCTTTACGAGCAGTACTTC	CASGRGLYEQYF
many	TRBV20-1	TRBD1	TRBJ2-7	TGCAGTGCTAGACGACAGGGAGAATACGAGCAGTACTTC	CSARRQGEYEQYF
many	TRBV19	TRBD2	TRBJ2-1	TGTGCCAGTAGCCTGCTGATGACGGGGGGGGCCCGTGACAATGAGCAGTTCTTC	CASSLLMTGGARDNEQFF
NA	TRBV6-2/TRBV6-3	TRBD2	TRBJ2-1	TGTGCCAGCAGTTACTACCGCGGGGGGGGCAATGAGCAGTTCTTC	CASSYYRGGGNEQFF
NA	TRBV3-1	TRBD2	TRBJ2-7	TGTGCCAGCAGGGGACTAACCCCCTACGAGCAGTACTTC	CASRGLTPYEQYF
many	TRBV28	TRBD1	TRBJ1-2	TGTGCCAGCAGTCTTGGGCGACAGGGGCCCTATAACTATGGCTACACCTTC	CASSLGRQGPYNYGYTF
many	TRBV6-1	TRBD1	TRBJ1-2	TGTGCCAGCATCGTGGAGGGGGCAACTGCTTATGGCTACACCTTC	CASIVEGATAYGYTF
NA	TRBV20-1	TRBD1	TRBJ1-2	TGCAGTGCTCCGAGATGGGACAGGGACTATGGCTACACCTTC	CSAPRWDRDYGYTF
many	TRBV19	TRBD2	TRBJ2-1	TGTGCCAGCCAAAGCGGGATTTACAATGAGCAGTTCTTC	CASQSGIYNEQFF
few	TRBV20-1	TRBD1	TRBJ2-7	TGCAGTGCTAGGACAGGGGGCTTCGAGCAGTACTTC	CSARTGGFEQYF
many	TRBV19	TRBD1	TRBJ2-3	TGTGCCAGTAGTATGCAACAGGGGGCTCAAACGAATACGCAGTATTTT	CASSMQQGAQTNTQYF
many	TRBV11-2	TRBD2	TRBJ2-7	TGTGCCAGCACCCCCGGGCTAGCGGCCTACGAGCAGTACTTC	CASTPGLAAYEQYF
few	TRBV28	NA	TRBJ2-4	TGTGCCAGCAGCCATCAAAACATTCAGTACTTC	CASSHQNIQYF
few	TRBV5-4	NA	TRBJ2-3	TGTGCCAGCAGCTTGGCCAGTGGGACTGTAACTAGCACAGATACGCAGTATTTT	CASSLASGTVTSTDTQYF
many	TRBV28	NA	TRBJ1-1	TGTGCCAGCAGCTCCCGAGAGGCGGGGAACACTGAAGCTTTCTTT	CASSSREAGNTEAFF
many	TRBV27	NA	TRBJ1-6	TGTGCCAGCAGGTACAGCTCCTATAATTCACCCCTCCACTTT	CASRYSSYNSPLHF
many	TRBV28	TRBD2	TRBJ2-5	TGTGCCAGCAGTTCGACCGTGGGGGGGTTGGAGACCCAGTACTTC	CASSSTVGGLETQYF
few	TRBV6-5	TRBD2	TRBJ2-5	TGTGCCAGCAGTTTTAGACTAGCGGGAGTCAGAGAGACCCAGTACTTC	CASSFRLAGVRETQYF
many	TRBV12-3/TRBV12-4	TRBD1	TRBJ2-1	TGTGCCAGCAGTTTAGTAGGGGACAGTGAGCAGTTCTTC	CASSLVGDSEQFF
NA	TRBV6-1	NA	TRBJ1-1	TGTGCCAGCAGTAACAAGATGAACACTGAAGCTTTCTTT	CASSNKMNTEAFF
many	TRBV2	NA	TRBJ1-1	TGTGCCAGCAGAAGGGGCGACATGAACACTGAAGCTTTCTTT	CASRRGDMNTEAFF
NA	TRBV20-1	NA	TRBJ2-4	TGCAGTGCTAGCTTGGGGGCGACGGCCAAAAACATTCAGTACTTC	CSASLGATAKNIQYF
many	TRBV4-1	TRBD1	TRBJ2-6	TGCGCCAGCAGCCCAGTCCCGCCGGGACAGTTAAGCTCTGGGGCCAACGTCCTGACTTTC	CASSPVPPGQLSSGANVLTF
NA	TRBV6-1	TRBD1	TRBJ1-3	TGTGCCACCGAGACCGGACAGGGGGCGAGAGGAAACACCATATATTTT	CATETGQGARGNTIYF
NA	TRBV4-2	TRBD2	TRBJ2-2	TGTGCCAGCACCCCGAGGGGAGGGGACACCGGGGAGCTGTTTTTT	CASTPRGGDTGELFF
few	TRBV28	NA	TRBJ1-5	TGTGCCAGCAGTTCCCTCCAGGTAGGGGGCAATCAGCCCCAGCATTTT	CASSSLQVGGNQPQHF
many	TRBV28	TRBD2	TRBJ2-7	TGTGCCAGCGCTTACCTATTGACTAGCGGATCCCCCTACGAGCAGTACTTC	CASAYLLTSGSPYEQYF
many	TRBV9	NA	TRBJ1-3	TGTGCCAGCAGCGCTGGTAAGGTGACCTCTGGAAACACCATATATTTT	CASSAGKVTSGNTIYF